Each of the 22 T cell receptor beta chains below was sequenced from the same sample in a study of molecular identifiers for immune sequencing clone quantification. TCRdb called the PCR reads again in MiXCR, with one record for every CDR3 protein. Seen here are approximately 500,000 distinct CDR3 sequences, about 26% observed once, and the top ten hold around 0.78%. Sequencing used naive CD8+ T cells from blood, with Jurkat cell RNA spiked in. The sample's subset: FACS-sorted CD8+CD4-CCR7+CD45RA+ naive T cells. These receptors originate from a human donor in good health. Some libraries in this study had Jurkat cell RNA spiked in.

The chain carries TRBV19 and TRBJ1-5; 9 nucleotides line up with TRBD1. The CDR3 sequence is 14 residues long. V was pared by 4 bases and J by 6 bases, with 4 bases of the junction left unmatched. CDR1 LNHDA and CDR2 SQIVND come from the germline V gene (reference sequence). The CDR3 sequence is CASSTQGAGQPQHF. In nucleotides, the CDR3 is TGTGCCAGTAGTACACAGGGGGCGGGTCAGCCCCAGCATTTT.

The V gene is TRBV27, the J gene TRBJ2-3; TRBD2 might be the D (7 bases). This CDR3 contains 16 residues. V shed 5 bases and J shed 2 bases, with 17 bases lying between them. Germline-derived CDR1 and CDR2 are MNHEY and SMNVEV (reference sequence). CDR3 sequence reads: CASSEKGRGLTDTQYF. CDR3 bases: TGTGCCAGCAGTGAAAAAGGGCGGGGGCTCACAGATACGCAGTATTTT.

This clonotype showed up just a few times. The V gene is TRBV19, the J gene TRBJ1-5; perhaps TRBD1 as D (5 bases). Looked up from germline, CDR1 is LNHDA and CDR2 is SQIVND (reference sequence). Trimming removed 5 bases at V and 4 bases at J, with 12 bases between. CDR3 length equals 14 residues. CDR3 sequence: CASSGRDGNQPQHF. CDR3 DNA sequence: TGTGCCAGTAGTGGCCGGGACGGAAATCAGCCCCAGCATTTT.

The V gene is TRBV21-1, the J gene TRBJ1-1. TRBV21-1 is a documented pseudogene. There are 12 residues in the CDR3. CDR3 DNA sequence: TGTGCCAGCAACACAGGGAACACTGGAGCTTTCTTT. Translated, it gives CASNTGNTGAFF.

This clonotype was seen a few times. The V gene is TRBV27, the J gene TRBJ2-2; 7 positions match TRBD1. J lost 3 bases, V lost 4 bases, and 8 bases had no gene match. This CDR3 comprises 16 residues. CDR1 is MNHEY and CDR2 is SMNVEV in the germline V gene (reference sequence). CDR3 region: CASSYIQGPYTGELFF. As DNA, the CDR3 is TGTGCCAGCAGTTACATACAGGGGCCTTACACCGGGGAGCTGTTTTTT.

The table lists this clonotype with many counts. The chain employs TRBV5-1 and TRBJ2-1, with 9 positions matching TRBD2. Germline CDR1 is SGHRS and CDR2 is YFSETQ. This CDR3 spans 14 amino acids. The V and J ends lost 2 bases and 5 bases, in that order; junction bases with no gene match: 2. The CDR3 coding sequence is TGCGCCAGCAGCTTAGCGGGGGGCCACAATGAGCAGTTCTTC. Encoded protein: CASSLAGGHNEQFF.

Regarding this clonotype: This may be a read error, as it is one base from a much larger clone. The chain joins TRBV6-2 or TRBV6-3 to TRBJ1-5; 7 nucleotides line up with TRBD1. V lost 4 bases, J lost 7 bases, and 10 bases stayed unmatched. Germline V CDR1 and CDR2: MNHEY, SVGEGT. CDR3 size: 15 residues. The CDR3 bases are TGTGCCAGCAGTTGGACAGGCGCACTGGACCAGCCCCAGCATTTT. This encodes CASSWTGALDQPQHF.

This clonotype was detected many times. The rearrangement uses TRBV5-1 and TRBJ2-5, with D perhaps given as TRBD1 or TRBD2 (6 bases each). The CDR3 covers 16 residues. Germline V gene lookup returns CDR1 SGHRS and CDR2 YFSETQ. Trimming took off 0 bases at V and 4 bases at J, with 16 bases between the two ends. CDR3: CASSLVRQVEGETQYF. DNA of the CDR3: TGCGCCAGCAGCTTGGTCCGACAGGTGGAGGGAGAGACCCAGTACTTC.

This clonotype was recorded many times. This chain uses TRBV12-5 with TRBJ2-5; no clear D gene. Per germline, CDR1 LGHNT and CDR2 FRNRAP. The CDR3 contains 13 residues. V shed 5 bases and J shed 5 bases, with 12 bases lying between them. The CDR3 nucleotides read TGTGCTAGTGGTAGGCCCCGTGGGGAGACCCAGTACTTC. As protein: CASGRPRGETQYF.

This clonotype was counted only a few times. V gene TRBV4-1 combines with J gene TRBJ1-1; 7 bases map to TRBD1. The length of the CDR3 is 18 residues. V dropped 4 bases and J dropped 0; count of bases not matched to a gene: 14. Germline assignment: CDR1 MGHRA and CDR2 YSYEKL. CDR3 region: CASSLTHPGGEMNTEAFF. CDR3 bases: TGCGCCAGCAGCCTAACCCATCCAGGGGGTGAGATGAACACTGAAGCTTTCTTT.

This clonotype was seen a single time. The chain has TRBV12-3 or TRBV12-4 and TRBJ1-1, with 7 positions matching TRBD1. The junction had 16 bases not matched to a gene; V was cut back by 8 bases and J by 7 bases. The CDR3 has 15 amino acids. The CDR3 protein is CASGDDNRDSGEAFF. DNA of the CDR3: TGTGCCAGCGGCGACGATAACAGGGACAGTGGTGAAGCTTTCTTT.

Comment on this clonotype: This may arise from a read error, as a much more abundant clone is one base away. This CDR3 is missing its conserved last phenylalanine or tryptophan, likely due to a read error. V is TRBV25-1 and J is TRBJ2-3; D might be TRBD2 (7 bases). The CDR3 is 16 residues long. Trimming shortened V by 1 base and J by 2 bases, and 13 bases separated the two germline ends. The V gene's germline CDR1 is MGHDK and CDR2 SYGVNS. DNA for the CDR3: TGTGCCAGCAGTGAATTACGCGGGGGCCTCACAGATACGCAGTATTCT. It codes for CASSELRGGLTDTQYS.

This clonotype was picked up many times. This chain links TRBV29-1 with TRBJ1-1; D perhaps matches TRBD1 (5 bases). In germline, CDR1 is SQVTM, CDR2 ANQGSEA. Trimming cost V 7 bases and J 4 bases, with 13 bases left between them. The CDR3 length is 12 residues. CDR3 coding DNA: TGCAGCGACCTATCCAGGGTCACTGAAGCTTTCTTT. It yields the protein CSDLSRVTEAFF.

V usage is TRBV27 and J usage is TRBJ2-2, with 16 bases that match TRBD2. V was clipped by 9 bases and J by 6 bases; unmatched bases: 13. Germline CDR1 reads MNHEY; CDR2 reads SMNVEV (reference sequence). The CDR3 has 18 amino acids. The CDR3 DNA reads as TGTGCCAGTACCCCGGGACTAGCGGGAGGGCCTTCGGCCGGGGAGCTGTTTTTT. This translates into CASTPGLAGGPSAGELFF.

This clonotype was counted a few times. In nucleotides, the CDR3 is TGTGCCATCCCCGTGTTGGGGACAGGGGGACCCTATGGCTACACCTTC. This codes for CAIPVLGTGGPYGYTF. V and J are TRBV7-9 and TRBJ1-2; 11 nucleotides agree with TRBD1. J lost 4 bases, V lost 10 bases, and 14 bases had no gene match. CDR3 size: 16 residues. The germline CDR1 and CDR2 sequences are SEHNR and FQNEAQ (reference sequence).

V usage is TRBV27 and J usage is TRBJ1-6, with TRBD1 identical over 9 bases. The CDR3 is 16 residues long. CDR1 MNHEY and CDR2 SMNVEV come from the germline V gene (reference sequence). Trimming removed 7 bases from V and 3 bases from J; junction bases left unmatched: 7. The CDR3 DNA is TGTGCCAGCACTCCGACAGGGGGGTTCTATAATTCACCCCTCCACTTT. Protein product: CASTPTGGFYNSPLHF.

This clonotype was recorded many times. The chain joins TRBV6-2 or TRBV6-3 to TRBJ2-1; D is unclear. V lost 6 bases to trimming and J lost 7 bases, with 10 bases between them. Germline CDR1 and CDR2: MNHEY and SVGEGT. The CDR3 contains 12 residues. CDR3: CASSTLGNEQFF. The DNA for the CDR3 is TGTGCCAGCAGCACCCTAGGGAATGAGCAGTTCTTC.

This clonotype was seen many times. The rearrangement joins TRBV12-3 or TRBV12-4 to TRBJ1-1; D not resolved. V was clipped by 0 bases and J by 1 base, with 6 bases between them. This CDR3 is built from 14 residues. CDR3 sequence: CASSLAGRNTEAFF. As DNA, the CDR3 is TGTGCCAGCAGTTTAGCCGGCAGGAACACTGAAGCTTTCTTT.

The chain links TRBV20-1 to TRBJ2-2, with TRBD2 matching 15 bases. The CDR3 sequence is 17 residues long. V was pared by 3 bases and J by 4 bases, with 6 bases of the junction left unmatched. The germline CDR1 and CDR2 sequences are DFQATT and SNEGSKA (reference sequence). The chain's CDR3 is CSARSGLAGGITGELFF. CDR3 nucleotides: TGCAGTGCTAGGTCGGGACTAGCGGGAGGAATCACCGGGGAGCTGTTTTTT.

This clonotype has ten or more counts. The V and J genes are TRBV27 and TRBJ1-1, with D perhaps TRBD1 (5 bases). The V end lost 5 bases, the J end lost 8 bases, and 9 bases lay between the germline ends. Germline lookup yields CDR1 MNHEY and CDR2 SMNVEV (reference sequence). CDR3 length: 11 residues. CDR3 DNA: TGTGCCAGCAGTACGGGGACCGAAGCTTTCTTT. Residues: CASSTGTEAFF.

The V gene is TRBV10-3, the J gene TRBJ2-7; 13 positions agree with TRBD2. The V gene's germline CDR1 is ENHRY and CDR2 SYGVKD. Trimming removed 6 bases from V and 5 bases from J; junction bases left unmatched: 7. This CDR3 spans 15 amino acids. CDR3 nucleotides: TGTGCCATCAGACCTACTAGCGGGGGGGCCCACGAGCAGTACTTC. It translates to CAIRPTSGGAHEQYF.

About this clonotype: An end of the junction does not agree with germline; a read error may underlie this. The V and J genes are TRBV29-1 and TRBJ2-7, with a weak D call TRBD1 (5 bases). The CDR3 totals 16 residues. Germline loops: CDR1 SQVTM, CDR2 ANQGSEA. The CDR3 nucleotides are TGCAGCGTTGAGGTGGTTCACGGACAAAGCTCCTACGGGCAGTACTTC. Its translation is CSVEVVHGQSSYGQYF.